Below, 8 T cell receptor beta chains from the same sample are listed, as sequenced in a study of cytotoxic CD8 clonotypes in ibrutinib-treated CLL. TCRdb's table, derived via immunoSEQ multiplex PCR, lists solely in-frame clones and lacks some. Here the sample spans some 300,000 clones, almost 80% being singletons. Sample: PBMCs, taken before ibrutinib treatment. Receptors originate from a human donor with chronic lymphocytic leukemia.

V is TRBV27 and J is TRBJ1-1; D remains unclear. Germline V gene data show CDR1 as MNHEY and CDR2 as SMNVEV (reference sequence). The CDR3 sequence is 13 residues long. V was cut by 5 bases and J by 3 bases, with 10 bases left in between. The CDR3 coding sequence is TGTGCCAGCAGTCCGACAATTTACACTGAAGCTTTCTTT. It yields the protein CASSPTIYTEAFF.

The chain is built from TRBV6-5 and TRBJ1-2, with 7 bases that match TRBD1. V lost 0 bases, J lost 8 bases, and 9 bases stayed unmatched. The CDR3 spans 15 residues. Germline V CDR1 and CDR2: MNHEY, SVGAGI. The chain's CDR3 is CASSYSSDRVGGYTF. For the CDR3, the DNA is TGTGCCAGCAGTTACTCGTCCGACAGGGTAGGGGGCTACACCTTC.

The chain recombines TRBV11-2 with TRBJ2-3; D unresolved. Germline V CDR1 and CDR2: SGHAT, FQNNGV. The CDR3 covers 14 residues. The V end lost 5 bases, the J end lost 2 bases, and 11 bases lay between the germline ends. CDR3 residues: CASSQGRLTDTQYF. Here the CDR3 DNA reads TGTGCCAGCAGCCAAGGACGGCTCACAGATACGCAGTATTTT.

The chain employs TRBV5-6 and TRBJ2-7, with unresolved D. The CDR3 has 13 amino acids. Germline V CDR1 and CDR2: SGHDT, YYEEEE. V shed 1 base and J shed 1 base, with 6 bases lying between them. Here the CDR3 reads CASSLTLSYEQYF. The CDR3 region has the DNA TGTGCCAGCAGCTTGACTTTATCCTACGAGCAGTACTTC.

The chain recombines TRBV6-4 with TRBJ1-1; TRBD1 matches at 8 bases. J lost 3 bases, V lost 8 bases, and 11 bases had no gene match. The CDR3 runs 15 residues. Germline-derived CDR1 and CDR2 are MRHNA and SNTAGT. The CDR3 protein is CASRTGRFGDTEAFF. Here the CDR3 DNA reads TGTGCCAGCCGGACAGGGAGGTTCGGCGACACTGAAGCTTTCTTT.

V is TRBV9 and J is TRBJ2-2; 7 nucleotides align to TRBD2. Germline V gives CDR1 SGDLS, CDR2 YYNGEE. The CDR3 has 15 residues. J was trimmed by 6 bases and V by 5 bases; bases with no gene match: 10. The CDR3 coding sequence is TGTGCCAGCAGGTTTTCTAGCGGCCCCTCCGGGGAGCTGTTTTTT. It encodes CASRFSSGPSGELFF.

This clone was detected once. The rearrangement joins TRBV29-1 to TRBJ1-4; no clear D. In germline, CDR1 is SQVTM, CDR2 ANQGSEA. The CDR3 sequence is 14 residues long. The V end was cut by 3 bases, the J end by 5 bases, with 13 bases between. CDR3 residues: CSVDAAGENEKLFF. Written as DNA, the CDR3 is TGCAGCGTTGACGCGGCGGGAGAGAATGAAAAACTGTTTTTT. The variable domain in full, completed from reference TRBV29-1 and TRBJ1-4, reads SAVISQKPSRDICQRGTSLTIQCQVDSQVTMMFWYRQQPGQSLTLIATANQGSEATYESGFVIDKFPISRPNLTFSTLTVSNMSPEDSSIYLCSVDAAGENEKLFFGSGTQLSVL.

This clone was counted between two and nine times. This rearrangement joins TRBV6-6 to TRBJ1-4; unclear D gene. This CDR3 region has 14 residues. Trimming pared 2 bases from V and 3 bases from J, leaving 7 bases between. The germline V gene has CDR1 MNHNY and CDR2 SVGAGI (reference sequence). The CDR3 region is CASSYRVSNEKLFF. The CDR3 coding sequence is TGTGCCAGCAGTTACAGGGTTTCTAATGAAAAACTGTTTTTT.